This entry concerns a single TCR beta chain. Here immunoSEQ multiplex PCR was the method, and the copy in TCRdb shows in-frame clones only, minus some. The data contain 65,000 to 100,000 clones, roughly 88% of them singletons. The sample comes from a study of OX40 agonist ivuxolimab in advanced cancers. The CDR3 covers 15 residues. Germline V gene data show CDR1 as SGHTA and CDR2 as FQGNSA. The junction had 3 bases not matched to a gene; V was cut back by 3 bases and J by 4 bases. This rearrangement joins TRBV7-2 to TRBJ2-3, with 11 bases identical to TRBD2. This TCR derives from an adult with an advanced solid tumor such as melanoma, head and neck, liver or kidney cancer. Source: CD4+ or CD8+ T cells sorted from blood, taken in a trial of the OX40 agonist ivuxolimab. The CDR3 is CASSFTSGSPDTQYF. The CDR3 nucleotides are TGTGCCAGCAGCTTTACTAGCGGGAGCCCAGATACGCAGTATTTT.